These 13 T cell receptor beta chains originate from one sample sequenced in a study of OX40 agonist ivuxolimab in advanced cancers. Data came from immunoSEQ multiplex PCR; TCRdb stores just in-frame clones and leaves some out. The sample gives about 83,000 clones, 85% to 90% of which show up once; 0.6% to 0.8% is in the top ten. The source material was CD4+ or CD8+ T cells sorted from blood, sampled in a trial of the OX40 agonist ivuxolimab. The source of these receptors is an adult with an advanced solid tumor such as melanoma, head and neck, liver or kidney cancer.

CDR3 sequence (DNA): TGCGCCAGCAGCCCGCAGCGGGGGGGCTTGTATACGCAGTATTTT. It translates to CASSPQRGGLYTQYF. The chain has TRBV4-1 and TRBJ2-3; 10 nucleotides align to TRBD2. Germline-derived CDR1 and CDR2 are MGHRA and YSYEKL. J lost 7 bases, V lost 4 bases, and 8 bases had no gene match. The CDR3 has 15 amino acids.

This clone appeared a few times. The rearrangement uses TRBV25-1 and TRBJ1-1; D gene ambiguous. The CDR3 consists of 15 residues. The germline V gene encodes CDR1 MGHDK and CDR2 SYGVNS. With 4 bases removed from V and 1 base from J, the gap between germline ends came to 13 bases. The CDR3 region has the DNA TGTGCCAGCAGTGCTCGGAGCGCAAGGAACACTGAAGCTTTCTTT. Amino acid sequence: CASSARSARNTEAFF.

The chain joins TRBV6-6 to TRBJ1-6; 7 bases line up with TRBD1. Germline V gene lookup returns CDR1 MNHNY and CDR2 SVGAGI (reference sequence). The CDR3 spans 14 residues. Trimming took 5 bases from V and 7 from J; bases not matched to a gene: 5. DNA of the CDR3: TGTGCCAGCAGTACCGGGACAGTCAATTCACCCCTCCACTTT. It yields the protein CASSTGTVNSPLHF.

The rearrangement joins TRBV19 to TRBJ1-4; 7 positions match TRBD1. CDR1 is LNHDA and CDR2 is SQIVND in the germline V gene (reference sequence). The CDR3 length is 15 residues. Trimming at V came to 0 bases and at J to 4 bases, leaving 2 bases not matched to a gene. The DNA for the CDR3 is TGTGCCAGTAGTATAGATGACAGGGATAATGAAAAACTGTTTTTT. Protein product: CASSIDDRDNEKLFF.

V and J are TRBV7-2 and TRBJ2-5; possibly TRBD2 for D (5 bases). CDR3 length: 17 residues. The ends were cut back, 3 bases at V and 1 base at J, with 18 bases in the middle. Looked up from germline, CDR1 is SGHTA and CDR2 is FQGNSA. DNA of the CDR3: TGTGCCAGCAGCTTCGCACCCACTAGTACCTCCCAAGAGACCCAGTACTTC. It is translated as CASSFAPTSTSQETQYF.

This clone came up once. The genes are TRBV6-1 and TRBJ2-7, with a tentative D call TRBD2 (6 bases). The CDR3 covers 12 residues. V dropped 7 bases and J dropped 3 bases, with 10 bases sitting between them. Germline V gene sequence: CDR1 MNHNS, CDR2 SASEGT. CDR3 region: CASTGEIYEQYF. CDR3 nucleotides: TGTGCCAGCACGGGGGAGATCTACGAGCAGTACTTC.

The chain couples TRBV7-9 to TRBJ1-1, with 10 bases fitting TRBD1. V lost 5 bases and J lost 1; bases outside the gene matches: 10. Germline CDR1 reads SEHNR; CDR2 reads FQNEAQ (reference sequence). The CDR3 is made up of 17 amino acids. The CDR3 DNA follows: TGTGCCAGCAGCGTCGACAGGGGGCGAGGACCGAACACTGAAGCTTTCTTT. Translation gives CASSVDRGRGPNTEAFF. The full variable domain, in which reference TRBV7-9 and TRBJ1-1 provide the parts outside the CDR3, is DTGVSQNPRHKITKRGQNVTFRCDPISEHNRLYWYRQTLGQGPEFLTYFQNEAQLEKSRLLSDRFSAERPKGSFSTLEIQRTEQGDSAMYLCASSVDRGRGPNTEAFFGQGTRLTVV.

The V and J genes are TRBV14 and TRBJ1-1, with 9 bases identical to TRBD1. The germline gives CDR1 SGHDN, CDR2 FVKESK. The CDR3 extends over 17 amino acids. Trimming removed 3 bases from V and 3 bases from J; junction bases left unmatched: 11. CDR3 sequence (DNA): TGTGCCAGCAGCCATTCTCCCCGGGACAGGGTGTACACTGAAGCTTTCTTT. Its protein is CASSHSPRDRVYTEAFF.

This chain uses TRBV28 with TRBJ2-2, with 8 bases identical to TRBD2. Trimming took 1 base from V and 1 from J; bases not matched to a gene: 5. Germline V gives CDR1 MDHEN, CDR2 SYDVKM. CDR3 length equals 17 residues. As DNA, the CDR3 is TGTGCCAGCAGTTTATCAGGGCTAGCGGGGAACACCGGGGAGCTGTTTTTT. Translating gives CASSLSGLAGNTGELFF.

A note on this clone: A read error may produce the germline difference seen at one junction end. The rearrangement uses TRBV25-1 and TRBJ1-5; no clear D. Germline V gives CDR1 MGHDK, CDR2 SYGVNS. This CDR3 is 10 amino acids long. The CDR3 DNA sequence: TGCCCCAAGCGCAATCAGCCCCAGCATTTT. It specifies CPKRNQPQHF. The variable domain in full, completed from reference TRBV25-1 and TRBJ1-5, reads EADIYQTPRYLVIGTGKKITLECSQTMGHDKMYWYQQDPGMELHLIHYSYGVNSTEKGDLSSESTVSRIRTEHFPLTLESARPSHTSQYLCPKRNQPQHFGDGTRLSIL.

The rearrangement links TRBV2 to TRBJ1-5; 7 nucleotides line up with TRBD1. Germline CDR1 and CDR2: SNHLY and FYNNEI. The CDR3 runs 15 residues. With 6 bases clipped from V and 5 bases from J, the junction kept 10 bases outside the gene matches. The DNA for the CDR3 is TGTGCCAGCAGAGGATCACAGGGGAAGCATCAGCCCCAGCATTTT. Amino acid sequence: CASRGSQGKHQPQHF.

CDR3 loop: CASSLGGNTGELFF. The CDR3 coding sequence is TGTGCCAGCAGCTTGGGGGGTAACACCGGGGAGCTGTTTTTT. The gene calls are TRBV5-4 and TRBJ2-2; D call uncertain. This CDR3 has 14 residues. Germline V gene data show CDR1 as SGHNT and CDR2 as YYREEE (reference sequence). V gave up 0 bases and J gave up 2 bases, with 5 bases separating them.

The chain links TRBV10-3 to TRBJ2-6, with D unresolved. The CDR3 contains 14 residues. Germline lookup yields CDR1 ENHRY and CDR2 SYGVKD. V lost 0 bases to trimming and J lost 0 bases, with 0 bases between them. CDR3: CAISESSGANVLTF. The CDR3 nucleotides are TGTGCCATCAGTGAGTCCTCTGGGGCCAACGTCCTGACTTTC.